These 10 T cell receptor beta chains were sequenced from one sample in a study of T cell responses to AZD1222 COVID-19 vaccine. Sequencing was performed with immunoSEQ multiplex PCR; in TCRdb, only in-frame clones are kept and a portion is missing. This table holds over 75,000 clones, 90% found once. The source material was peripheral blood, sampled on day 0 of AZD1222 vaccination. The receptors were gathered from an adult in good health.

The chain uses TRBV19 and TRBJ1-5; D remains ambiguous. The V gene's germline CDR1 is LNHDA and CDR2 SQIVND (reference sequence). This CDR3 is 15 amino acids long. Deletions cut 0 bases from V and 5 bases from J, with 11 bases between. The CDR3, as DNA: TGTGCCAGTAGTATAGATCTATGGGAAGATCAGCCCCAGCATTTT. It encodes CASSIDLWEDQPQHF.

The genes are TRBV7-3 and TRBJ2-2; D unresolved. Germline CDR1 reads SGHTA; CDR2 reads FQGTGA. The CDR3 covers 13 residues. V shed 2 bases and J shed 4 bases, with 5 bases lying between them. CDR3 residues: CASSLSITGELFF. Written as DNA, the CDR3 is TGTGCCAGCAGCTTATCGATCACCGGGGAGCTGTTTTTT.

This rearrangement joins TRBV29-1 to TRBJ2-3; no reliable D call. The CDR3 covers 11 residues. Trimming took off 2 bases at V and 4 bases at J, with 4 bases between the two ends. Germline V lookup: CDR1 SQVTM, CDR2 ANQGSEA. The CDR3 coding sequence is TGCAGCGTTGAATGGTCAGATACGCAGTATTTT. Its protein is CSVEWSDTQYF.

The rearrangement uses TRBV6-6 and TRBJ1-4; no clear D. Germline CDR1 is MNHNY and CDR2 is SVGAGI (reference sequence). CDR3 length: 13 amino acids. The ends were cut back, 6 bases at V and 5 bases at J, with 10 bases in the middle. The CDR3 region is CASRDSPNEKLFF. CDR3 bases: TGTGCCAGCAGGGATAGCCCAAATGAAAAACTGTTTTTT.

This rearrangement joins TRBV5-1 to TRBJ2-7; D is possibly TRBD1 or TRBD2 (5 bases each). Germline values: CDR1 SGHRS, CDR2 YFSETQ. With 3 bases removed from V and 1 base from J, the gap between germline ends came to 11 bases. This CDR3 spans 14 amino acids. CDR3 sequence: CASSSGRLSYEQYF. CDR3 nucleotide sequence: TGCGCCAGCAGCTCGGGACGGTTGTCCTACGAGCAGTACTTC.

Comment on this clone: The sample has other DNA sequences that encode this CDR3 too. DNA for the CDR3: TGTGCCAGCAGTTTGGGGGACACCGGGGAGCTGTTTTTT. Its translation: CASSLGDTGELFF. The chain is built from TRBV27 and TRBJ2-2; D assignment may be TRBD1 or TRBD2 (5 bases each). CDR3 length: 13 amino acids. Germline V gene lookup returns CDR1 MNHEY and CDR2 SMNVEV (reference sequence). V was trimmed by 3 bases and J by 3 bases, leaving 5 bases between them.

The chain links TRBV28 to TRBJ2-7, with 9 bases aligning to TRBD1. The V segment lost 6 bases and the J segment 6 bases; nucleotides outside the gene matches: 9. CDR3 length equals 14 residues. The germline CDR1 and CDR2 sequences are MDHEN and SYDVKM. In nucleotides, the CDR3 is TGTGCCAGCAGAACAGGGGGCTCGTGGGGCGAGCAGTACTTC. Protein: CASRTGGSWGEQYF.

Written as DNA, the CDR3 is TGTGCCAGCAGCCTCGCAAATACGCAGTATTTT. It translates to CASSLANTQYF. The gene calls are TRBV3-1 (or the pseudogene TRBV3-2) and TRBJ2-3; no definite D call. From germline, CDR1 is LGHDT and CDR2 YNNKEL (reference sequence). Trimming stripped 4 bases from V and 7 bases from J, with 6 bases between. This CDR3 is 11 amino acids long.

This chain links TRBV12-3 or TRBV12-4 with TRBJ2-5; 7 bases are shared with TRBD2. The CDR3 contains 13 residues. J lost 9 bases, V lost 7 bases, and 11 bases had no gene match. Here the CDR3 reads CASTPSGSGPQYF. The CDR3 DNA is TGTGCCAGCACCCCTAGCGGATCTGGGCCCCAGTACTTC.

This chain uses TRBV28 with TRBJ1-1; no clear D gene. Trimming pared 2 bases from V and 3 bases from J, leaving 4 bases between. The CDR3 contains 12 residues. Germline V gene sequence: CDR1 MDHEN, CDR2 SYDVKM. Here the CDR3 reads CASSLRDTEAFF. The CDR3 DNA is TGTGCCAGCAGTTTACGGGACACTGAAGCTTTCTTT.